Each of the 14 T cell receptor beta chains below was sequenced from the same sample in a study of blood T cell repertoires in COVID-19. The protocol was immunoSEQ multiplex PCR, while the TCRdb copy is restricted to in-frame clones and leaves out a portion. The sample shows roughly 70,000 clones, about four fifths of them seen only once. Sequencing used peripheral blood. The receptors stem from a human donor in a cohort sampled during active COVID-19.

The chain recombines TRBV2 with TRBJ1-5; no reliable D call. The germline V and J ends were trimmed by 7 bases and 0 bases, with 7 bases remaining between them. The CDR3 is 13 amino acids. Germline CDR1 and CDR2: SNHLY and FYNNEI. DNA of the CDR3: TGTGCCAGCACGACAAATAGCAATCAGCCCCAGCATTTT. Translating it yields CASTTNSNQPQHF.

The chain recombines TRBV14 with TRBJ2-7; D not resolved. The CDR3 is 15 amino acids. Per germline, CDR1 SGHDN and CDR2 FVKESK. Trimming took off 1 base at V and 1 base at J, with 11 bases between the two ends. CDR3 coding DNA: TGTGCCAGCAGCCAAGCTTTGGGCCTTTCCTACGAGCAGTACTTC. Protein product: CASSQALGLSYEQYF.

The chain combines TRBV11-2 with TRBJ2-1; D is perhaps TRBD2 (6 bases). V dropped 3 bases and J dropped 12 bases, with 15 bases sitting between them. The CDR3 spans 13 residues. Per germline, CDR1 SGHAT and CDR2 FQNNGV. CDR3 DNA: TGTGCCAGCAGCTTGGGACTTGGTCGGGCGCAGTTCTTC. It translates to CASSLGLGRAQFF.

This clone came up a few times. The chain uses TRBV4-2 and TRBJ2-7; D perhaps matches TRBD1 (5 bases). Germline V gives CDR1 LGHNA, CDR2 YNFKEQ. Trimming removed 3 bases at V and 0 bases at J, with 6 bases between. The CDR3 is 13 amino acids. CDR3 sequence: CASSHTGSYEQYF. Here the CDR3 DNA reads TGTGCCAGCAGCCATACAGGCTCCTACGAGCAGTACTTC.

This chain connects TRBV5-6 to TRBJ2-5; 9 bases agree with TRBD1. Germline values: CDR1 SGHDT, CDR2 YYEEEE. After removal of 2 bases from V and 5 bases from J, the junction contained 4 bases not matched to a gene. The CDR3 runs 14 residues. CDR3 in amino acids: CASSLDRGDETQYF. In nucleotides, the CDR3 is TGTGCCAGCAGCTTAGACAGGGGGGATGAGACCCAGTACTTC.

The chain links TRBV10-3 to TRBJ1-2; 7 bases line up with TRBD1. The ends lost 6 bases at V and 7 bases at J; junction bases unmatched: 17. The CDR3 totals 16 residues. Germline CDR1 reads ENHRY; CDR2 reads SYGVKD. Here the CDR3 reads CAIRENNPGGSGGYTF. CDR3 DNA sequence: TGTGCCATCAGGGAGAACAACCCAGGGGGATCGGGTGGCTACACCTTC.

This clone was counted a single time. V and J are TRBV3-1 (or the pseudogene TRBV3-2) and TRBJ2-2; TRBD2 matches at 8 bases. CDR3 length equals 16 residues. Germline V gives CDR1 LGHDT, CDR2 YNNKEL (reference sequence). V lost 6 bases and J lost 2; bases outside the gene matches: 8. The DNA of the CDR3 is TGTGCCAGCAGTCTTACTAGCGGACATAACACCGGGGAGCTGTTTTTT. Amino acids: CASSLTSGHNTGELFF.

This clone was seen a handful of times. The chain is built from TRBV5-8 and TRBJ2-1, with 7 bases fitting TRBD2. The CDR3 is 14 amino acids. CDR1 is SGHTS, CDR2 YDEGEE, per germline. V was pared by 4 bases and J by 7 bases, with 8 bases of the junction left unmatched. In DNA form, the CDR3 reads TGTGCCAGCAGCCCGATTTGGGAGGGAAATGAGCAGTTCTTC. Translation gives CASSPIWEGNEQFF.

J is TRBJ2-5 and V is TRBV27, with D tentatively TRBD1 (6 bases). CDR1 is MNHEY, CDR2 SMNVEV, per germline (reference sequence). V lost 0 bases and J 5 bases, leaving 13 bases between the germline ends. This CDR3 comprises 15 residues. CDR3 in amino acids: CASSLSWGRRETQYF. DNA of the CDR3: TGTGCCAGCAGTTTATCCTGGGGGCGCAGGGAGACCCAGTACTTC.

This clone was observed a handful of times. The chain is built from TRBV3-1 (or the pseudogene TRBV3-2) and TRBJ1-5; the D is unclear. The CDR3 loop spans 13 amino acids. Trimming took 0 bases from V and 7 from J, leaving 7 bases between them. Per the germline V gene, CDR1 is LGHDT and CDR2 is YNNKEL (reference sequence). The CDR3 sequence: CASSQDREQPQHF. The DNA of the CDR3 is TGTGCCAGCAGCCAAGATCGGGAACAGCCCCAGCATTTT.

The chain carries TRBV3-1 (or the pseudogene TRBV3-2) and TRBJ2-7; TRBD2 matches at 8 bases. Per germline, CDR1 LGHDT and CDR2 YNNKEL (reference sequence). The CDR3 is 12 amino acids. V lost 11 bases, J lost 6 bases, and 9 bases stayed unmatched. The CDR3 is CASAGVGREQYF. The CDR3, as DNA: TGTGCCTCAGCGGGAGTGGGCCGCGAGCAGTACTTC.

This chain links TRBV4-3 with TRBJ1-4; D not resolved. The V gene lost 0 bases and the J gene lost 7 bases, with 12 bases spanning the gap. The CDR3 covers 15 residues. The germline V gene encodes CDR1 LGHNA and CDR2 YSLEER. The CDR3: CASSQDGRSGEKLFF. The CDR3 DNA follows: TGCGCCAGCAGCCAAGACGGGAGATCGGGTGAAAAACTGTTTTTT.

This clone has a single count. J is TRBJ2-7 and V is TRBV4-3; no reliable D call. Germline V gene lookup returns CDR1 LGHNA and CDR2 YSLEER. The CDR3 consists of 14 residues. V lost 1 base, J lost 0 bases, and 7 bases lay in between. The CDR3 sequence is CASSQAPSSYEQYF. Here the CDR3 DNA reads TGCGCCAGCAGCCAAGCCCCGAGCTCCTACGAGCAGTACTTC.

This rearrangement joins TRBV4-3 to TRBJ1-4; perhaps TRBD1 as D (6 bases). With 5 bases removed from V and 5 bases from J, the gap between germline ends came to 12 bases. The CDR3 totals 14 residues. The V gene's germline CDR1 is LGHNA and CDR2 YSLEER. CDR3 in amino acids: CASSGRGLNEKLFF. The DNA of the CDR3 is TGCGCCAGCAGCGGGAGGGGGTTAAATGAAAAACTGTTTTTT.